The 28 T cell receptor beta chains below all came from one sample that was sequenced in a study of cytomegalovirus exposure and HLA in healthy donors (dated by TCRdb to the late 2010s). Receptor libraries were prepared by the immunoSEQ multiplex PCR assay. The multiplex PCR relied on a mix of 60 forward primers for TCR Vbeta segments and 13 reverse primers for TCR Jbeta segments. TCRdb re-hosts the immuneACCESS table, in-frame sequences only. Its copies lack some clones; in the studies checked, an unresolved V gene accounts for under half of them, and the cause for the rest is not known. Present in this sample are about 79,000 clones, approximately 69% of which were seen just once. The ten largest clones represent about 9.1% of the sample. The specimen sequenced was PBMCs. These receptors were obtained from a man aged 35-49 years in good health and CMV-seropositive.

The V gene is TRBV19, the J gene TRBJ1-1, with 9 bases matching TRBD1. Per the germline V gene, CDR1 is LNHDA and CDR2 is SQIVND (reference sequence). This CDR3 has 14 amino acids. The V segment lost 5 bases and the J segment 4 bases; nucleotides outside the gene matches: 5. CDR3 sequence (DNA): TGTGCCAGTAGTTCTCCGACAGGGGGCACTGAAGCTTTCTTT. It encodes CASSSPTGGTEAFF.

This chain uses TRBV30 with TRBJ2-7; D may be TRBD1 (6 bases). Trimming left V 2 bases short and J 3 bases short, with 32 bases between. CDR1 and CDR2 from the germline V gene are GTSNPN and SVGIG (reference sequence). The CDR3 is 20 amino acids. The CDR3 loop reads CAWSPVFIGQRLLKNYEQYF. The CDR3 DNA sequence: TGTGCCTGGAGTCCTGTGTTCATTGGACAGCGCTTACTTAAAAACTACGAGCAGTACTTC.

This chain links TRBV7-6 with TRBJ2-7; 11 bases map to TRBD1. The ends lost 5 bases at V and 5 bases at J; junction bases unmatched: 8. The CDR3 has 15 residues. The germline V gene encodes CDR1 SGHVS and CDR2 FNYEAQ. CDR3 nucleotides: TGTGCCAGCAGCCGGGGACAGGGGGTAGAAAACGAGCAGTACTTC. Translated: CASSRGQGVENEQYF.

The CDR3 bases are TGTGCCAGTAGTATTGAGAGTCGCCAGCCCCAGCATTTT. Translation gives CASSIESRQPQHF. The V call is TRBV19, the J call TRBJ1-5; D gene uncertain. The V gene's germline CDR1 is LNHDA and CDR2 SQIVND (reference sequence). The CDR3 consists of 13 residues. V shed 3 bases and J shed 7 bases, with 10 bases lying between them.

As DNA, the CDR3 is TGCAGCGCCGTGGACAGGGGGCAATTGGGAGAGCAGTACTTC. Residues: CSAVDRGQLGEQYF. The V gene is TRBV29-1, the J gene TRBJ2-7; 11 nucleotides match TRBD1. V was pared by 7 bases and J by 7 bases, with 12 bases of the junction left unmatched. The CDR3 length is 14 residues. Germline CDR1 SQVTM, CDR2 ANQGSEA.

This chain links TRBV28 with TRBJ1-5; tentatively, D is TRBD1 (6 bases). This CDR3 is built from 17 residues. Germline V gene sequence: CDR1 MDHEN, CDR2 SYDVKM. V lost 0 bases, J lost 5 bases, and 17 bases lay in between. The CDR3 coding sequence is TGTGCCAGCAGTTTATGGGGGGGGGCTGGTGGGCATCAGCCCCAGCATTTT. This encodes CASSLWGGAGGHQPQHF.

In this sample, this clone turned up once. The chain employs TRBV9 and TRBJ1-1, with TRBD1 matching 8 bases. V was clipped by 0 bases and J by 0 bases; unmatched bases: 13. Looked up from germline, CDR1 is SGDLS and CDR2 is YYNGEE. This CDR3 has 19 residues. The CDR3: CASSVATLETGVLNTEAFF. CDR3 coding DNA: TGTGCCAGCAGCGTAGCTACGCTCGAGACAGGGGTCCTGAACACTGAAGCTTTCTTT.

This clone was observed a handful of times. The chain is built from TRBV7-2 and TRBJ2-7; D remains ambiguous. Between the trimmed V and J ends, which lost 3 bases and 3 bases, there was a span of 6 bases. This CDR3 comprises 12 residues. Looked up from germline, CDR1 is SGHTA and CDR2 is FQGNSA. In DNA form, the CDR3 reads TGTGCCAGCAGCTTGAGAGGCTACGAGCAGTACTTC. It is translated as CASSLRGYEQYF. The full variable domain, rest sourced from reference TRBV7-2 and TRBJ2-7, is GAGVSQSPSNKVTEKGKDVELRCDPISGHTALYWYRQSLGQGLEFLIYFQGNSAPDKSGLPSDRFSAERTGGSVSTLTIQRTQQEDSAVYLCASSLRGYEQYFGPGTRLTVT.

The rearrangement links TRBV6-5 to TRBJ1-2; 9 nucleotides line up with TRBD1. V was clipped by 5 bases and J by 8 bases; unmatched bases: 9. The CDR3 extends over 14 amino acids. CDR1 and CDR2 (germline): MNHEY, SVGAGI. CDR3 protein: CASSQKQGAGGYTF. CDR3 DNA: TGTGCCAGCAGTCAAAAACAGGGGGCCGGGGGCTACACCTTC.

The V call is TRBV5-1, the J call TRBJ2-3, with D possibly matching TRBD1 (6 bases). The CDR3 has 15 amino acids. Trimming cost V 4 bases and J 0 bases, with 12 bases left between them. Per the germline V gene, CDR1 is SGHRS and CDR2 is YFSETQ. CDR3 DNA: TGCGCCAGCAGCCAGGACAGTCGTAGCACAGATACGCAGTATTTT. It yields the protein CASSQDSRSTDTQYF.

The rearrangement links TRBV5-6 to TRBJ1-2, with D possibly being TRBD1 (5 bases). The V end was cut by 0 bases, the J end by 6 bases, with 9 bases between. The CDR3 contains 13 residues. CDR1 SGHDT and CDR2 YYEEEE come from the germline V gene. The CDR3 loop is CASSLGRADGYTF. CDR3 DNA: TGTGCCAGCAGCTTGGGCAGGGCCGATGGCTACACCTTC.

J is TRBJ2-5 and V is TRBV11-2; TRBD2 agrees at 10 bases. The CDR3 is 16 amino acids. The V gene's germline CDR1 is SGHAT and CDR2 FQNNGV. Trimming at V came to 5 bases and at J to 2 bases, leaving 8 bases not matched to a gene. CDR3 sequence: CASSPRGTSEQETQYF. The CDR3 bases are TGTGCCAGCAGCCCCCGCGGGACTAGCGAACAAGAGACCCAGTACTTC.

This sequence joins TRBV7-9 and TRBJ2-5; a possible D gene is TRBD2 (6 bases). The J call is doubtful: the DNA matches TRBJ2-7 better. Germline CDR1 is SEHNR and CDR2 is FQNEAQ (reference sequence). CDR3 size: 14 residues. In nucleotides, the CDR3 is TGTGCCAGCAGCTTTAGTCAGGGAGGCTACGAGCAGTACTTC. Its protein product is CASSFSQGGYEQYF.

This CDR3 reads CASSAGTSVYEQYF. CDR3 sequence (DNA): TGTGCCAGCAGCGCGGGGACTAGTGTATACGAGCAGTACTTC. The chain has TRBV9 and TRBJ2-5; 8 bases map to TRBD2. The DNA matches TRBJ2-7 better at its end, which makes the J call doubtful. Germline lookup yields CDR1 SGDLS and CDR2 YYNGEE. CDR3 size: 14 residues.

The chain combines TRBV28 with TRBJ2-1; 7 bases line up with TRBD1. The CDR3 covers 17 residues. Unmatched junction bases numbered 17, after V lost 4 bases and J lost 8 bases. The V gene's germline CDR1 is MDHEN and CDR2 SYDVKM. CDR3 sequence (DNA): TGTGCCAGCAGTTCACCGACAGGGTTGCCAGTTGGTTATGAGCAGTTCTTC. Amino acids: CASSSPTGLPVGYEQFF.

The V call is TRBV6-1, the J call TRBJ1-1, with TRBD1 matching over 8 bases. V lost 5 bases and J lost 7; bases outside the gene matches: 9. CDR3 length equals 14 residues. Per the germline V gene, CDR1 is MNHNS and CDR2 is SASEGT. The CDR3 bases are TGTGCCAGCAGTCACAGACAGGGGAGGGGTGAAGCTTTCTTT. Protein product: CASSHRQGRGEAFF.

The chain links TRBV6-5 to TRBJ2-7; 8 bases match TRBD2. CDR3 size: 12 residues. The junction had 7 bases not matched to a gene; V was cut back by 9 bases and J by 6 bases. Germline V lookup: CDR1 MNHEY, CDR2 SVGAGI. CDR3 protein: CASSGESREQYF. In DNA form, the CDR3 reads TGTGCCAGTAGCGGGGAATCCCGCGAGCAGTACTTC.

The rearrangement joins TRBV18 to TRBJ2-3, with 7 bases that match TRBD1. V lost 3 bases and J lost 3; bases outside the gene matches: 3. Germline loops: CDR1 KGHSH, CDR2 LQKENI. The CDR3 is made up of 14 amino acids. The CDR3 here is CASSPTGVTDTQYF. The CDR3 nucleotides are TGTGCCAGCTCACCTACAGGGGTAACAGATACGCAGTATTTT.

The chain has TRBV7-2 and TRBJ2-2, with 11 bases fitting TRBD1. Germline loops: CDR1 SGHTA, CDR2 FQGNSA. Germline trimming cut 0 bases from V and 9 bases from J; bases unmatched to any gene: 6. CDR3 size: 16 residues. CDR3 DNA sequence: TGTGCCAGCAGCTTAGCGCAGGGGACAGGGGGATGGGAGCTGTTTTTT. Translating gives CASSLAQGTGGWELFF. Together with reference TRBV7-2 and TRBJ2-2, the CDR3 gives the full variable domain: GAGVSQSPSNKVTEKGKDVELRCDPISGHTALYWYRQSLGQGLEFLIYFQGNSAPDKSGLPSDRFSAERTGGSVSTLTIQRTQQEDSAVYLCASSLAQGTGGWELFFGEGSRLTVL.

V gene TRBV18 combines with J gene TRBJ2-3, with D tentatively TRBD1 (5 bases). Trimming took 0 bases from V and 3 from J, leaving 7 bases between them. The CDR3 runs to 14 residues. CDR1 and CDR2 (germline): KGHSH, LQKENI. The CDR3 reads CASSPPSGTDTQYF. CDR3 coding DNA: TGTGCCAGCTCACCACCGTCAGGGACAGATACGCAGTATTTT.

This clone was detected only once. The V and J genes are TRBV5-1 and TRBJ1-6; D might be TRBD1 (5 bases). Germline V gene sequence: CDR1 SGHRS, CDR2 YFSETQ. V gave up 4 bases and J gave up 7 bases, with 12 bases separating them. The CDR3 sequence is 14 residues long. CDR3 in DNA: TGCGCCAGCAGCCCCAGGGATGGGAATTCACCCCTCCACTTT. It translates to CASSPRDGNSPLHF.

Worth noting for this clone: This specimen includes other DNA sequences encoding the same CDR3. The V call is TRBV2, the J call TRBJ1-5; the match to TRBD1 covers 7 bases. J gave up 3 bases and V 6 bases, and 5 bases lay outside the gene matches. The CDR3 totals 14 residues. CDR1 and CDR2 (germline): SNHLY, FYNNEI. CDR3 in DNA: TGTGCCAGCAGGGGGGACAGCTCCAATCAGCCCCAGCATTTT. Translating gives CASRGDSSNQPQHF.

The rearrangement links TRBV18 to TRBJ2-3; possibly TRBD2 for D (6 bases). V was pared by 4 bases and J by 5 bases, with 13 bases between. CDR3 length: 14 amino acids. Germline V gives CDR1 KGHSH, CDR2 LQKENI. The CDR3 region has the DNA TGTGCCAGCTCACTCGGGACTCCCGTAGATACGCAGTATTTT. This encodes CASSLGTPVDTQYF.

In its sample, this clone was seen once. V usage is TRBV28 and J usage is TRBJ2-1, with TRBD1 identical over 9 bases. V dropped 6 bases and J dropped 5; count of bases not matched to a gene: 5. The CDR3 length is 14 residues. The germline V gene encodes CDR1 MDHEN and CDR2 SYDVKM. The CDR3 is CASSLRTGDNEQFF. The CDR3 DNA reads TGTGCCAGCAGCCTTAGGACAGGGGACAATGAGCAGTTCTTC.

The V call is TRBV7-9, the J call TRBJ2-5, with 7 bases lining up with TRBD1. The V segment lost 2 bases and the J segment 5 bases; nucleotides outside the gene matches: 8. In germline, CDR1 is SEHNR, CDR2 FQNEAQ (reference sequence). The length of the CDR3 is 15 residues. In nucleotides, the CDR3 is TGTGCCAGCAGCTTACTCGACAGGGATGGGGAGACCCAGTACTTC. This codes for CASSLLDRDGETQYF.

This clone has more than one count but fewer than ten. The J gene is TRBJ2-1, the V gene TRBV6-5, with 8 bases fitting TRBD2. The CDR3 loop spans 15 amino acids. Trimming took 0 bases from V and 4 from J; bases not matched to a gene: 2. Germline V gene lookup returns CDR1 MNHEY and CDR2 SVGAGI. CDR3 nucleotide sequence: TGTGCCAGCAGTTACTCCCTAGCGGGTTACAATGAGCAGTTCTTC. This translates into CASSYSLAGYNEQFF.

The chain employs TRBV13 and TRBJ1-2; 7 nucleotides agree with TRBD1. Germline V CDR1 and CDR2: PRHDT, FYEKMQ (reference sequence). This CDR3 spans 16 amino acids. Trimming at V came to 5 bases and at J to 4 bases, leaving 13 bases not matched to a gene. The DNA of the CDR3 is TGTGCCAGCAGCGCCCTCTCCCTGACAGGGCTCTATGGCTACACCTTC. Encoded protein: CASSALSLTGLYGYTF.

The V gene is TRBV5-1, the J gene TRBJ2-7; D is undetermined. The CDR3 is 15 residues long. Germline V gene sequence: CDR1 SGHRS, CDR2 YFSETQ. V lost 1 base, J lost 2 bases, and 13 bases lay in between. In nucleotides, the CDR3 is TGCGCCAGCAGCTTGACGCGAACCATAACCTACGAGCAGTACTTC. This translates into CASSLTRTITYEQYF.